This section outlines one T cell receptor beta chain sequence together with its context. What it recognizes is unknown. For TCR beta, libraries came from quantitative 5'-RACE with molecular barcodes. TCRdb ran MiXCR on the 5' RACE reads and lists one entry per CDR3 protein. The sample comprises 200,000 to 250,000 distinct CDR3 sequences, approximately 7.4% of which are singletons, and approximately 15% rests with the top ten. With 0 bases removed from V and 3 bases from J, the gap between germline ends came to 5 bases. Germline CDR1 is LGHDT and CDR2 is YNNKEL (reference sequence). The CDR3 length is 13 residues. The data originate from a study of CD8 T cells in ankylosing spondylitis. Study-wide results and caveats: Several highly homologous variants made up a TCR beta motif that seemed to typify ankylosing spondylitis blood.

The source material was blood, either unsorted or a sorted T cell fraction (not recorded which). This chain connects TRBV3-1 to TRBJ2-5; no firm D call. This TCR was sampled from a male donor with ankylosing spondylitis. The CDR3 is CASSQDVEETQYF. Written as DNA, the CDR3 is TGTGCCAGCAGCCAAGATGTGGAAGAGACCCAGTACTTC.